The sequence of this T cell receptor beta chain was determined in a study of technical replicates of blood from four donors. Measured with immunoSEQ multiplex PCR; TCRdb has only the in-frame clones, and not every one. The data hold approximately 70,000 clones, with approximately 92% observed a single time. CDR3 size: 14 residues. Germline CDR1 and CDR2: SGHRS and YFSETQ. Trimming took 4 bases from V and 2 from J; bases not matched to a gene: 3. This chain links TRBV5-1 with TRBJ2-5; 9 bases line up with TRBD1. The specimen sequenced was T cells isolated from PBMCs. The sequence was obtained from a human donor in good health. The CDR3 region has the DNA TGCGCCAGCAGCCGGGACAGGGAACAAGAGACCCAGTACTTC. Its translation is CASSRDREQETQYF.